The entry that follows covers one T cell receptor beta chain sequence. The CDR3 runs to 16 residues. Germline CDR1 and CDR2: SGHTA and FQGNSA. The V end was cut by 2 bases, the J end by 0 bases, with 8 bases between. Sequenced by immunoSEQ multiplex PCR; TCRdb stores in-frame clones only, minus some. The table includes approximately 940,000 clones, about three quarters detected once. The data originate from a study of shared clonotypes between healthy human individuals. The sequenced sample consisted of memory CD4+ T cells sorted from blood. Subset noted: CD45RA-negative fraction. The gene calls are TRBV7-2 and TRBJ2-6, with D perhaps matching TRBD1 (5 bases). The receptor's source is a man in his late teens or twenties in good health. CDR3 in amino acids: CASSLRRVSGANVLTF. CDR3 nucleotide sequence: TGTGCCAGCAGCTTACGCAGGGTCTCTGGGGCCAACGTCCTGACTTTC.